Listed below are T cell receptor beta chains from one sample, sequenced in a study of T cell repertoires in cytomegalovirus infection. TCRdb analysed the reads with MiXCR anew, one entry per CDR3 protein. The sample records 750,000 to 900,000 distinct CDR3 sequences, roughly 29% being singletons. No antigen is known for these receptors. The specimen was cultured CD8+ T cells from PBMCs, collected from culture after CMV antigen stimulation. The receptors come from a human donor in good health (CMV status not recorded). Some clones in this sample may be carry-over from other donors' samples. The CDR3 runs from the conserved cysteine through the conserved F or W. The D gene is left open where the match is weak. A clone size is listed for some rows: how often the clone was seen (once, few, many), or a class if it is expanded.

j_call	clone_size	d_call	v_call	cdr3_aa	cdr3_nt
TRBJ1-5	few	TRBD1	TRBV27	CASSYRQGFNQPQHF	TGTGCCAGCAGTTACCGACAGGGGTTCAATCAGCCCCAGCATTTT
TRBJ2-1	few	TRBD1	TRBV6-2/TRBV6-3	CASSSWDRGHNEQFF	TGTGCCAGCAGTTCGTGGGACAGGGGGCACAATGAGCAGTTCTTC
TRBJ2-1	few	NA	TRBV19	CASSIDGPDNEQFF	TGTGCCAGTAGTATAGATGGACCGGACAATGAGCAGTTCTTC
TRBJ1-3	few	NA	TRBV7-9	CASSLALGENTIYF	TGTGCCAGCAGCTTAGCCCTAGGTGAAAACACCATATATTTT
TRBJ1-2	few	NA	TRBV3-1	CASSQDIANYGYTF	TGTGCCAGCAGCCAAGATATAGCTAACTATGGCTACACCTTC
TRBJ1-6	few	NA	TRBV7-6	CASSHDGESSYNSPLHF	TGTGCCAGCAGCCACGACGGCGAGAGCTCCTATAATTCACCCCTCCACTTT
TRBJ1-2	few	TRBD1	TRBV5-1	CASSLGQDSGDYGYTF	TGCGCCAGCAGCCTAGGACAGGATTCGGGGGACTATGGCTACACCTTC
TRBJ2-7	NA	TRBD1	TRBV7-4	CASSVRDRRDEQYF	TGTGCCAGCAGCGTCCGGGACAGGAGGGACGAGCAGTACTTC
TRBJ2-3	NA	NA	TRBV12-3/TRBV12-4	CASSFPFGPRKTDTQYF	TGTGCCAGCAGTTTCCCCTTCGGGCCCCGAAAGACAGATACGCAGTATTTT
TRBJ2-3	NA	NA	TRBV6-2/TRBV6-3	CASSHTLDTQYF	TGTGCCAGCAGTCATACTTTGGATACGCAGTATTTT
TRBJ1-4	few	NA	TRBV12-3/TRBV12-4	CASSLRGRGREKLFF	TGTGCCAGCAGTTTACGAGGGAGAGGGCGTGAAAAACTGTTTTTT
TRBJ2-5	few	NA	TRBV2	CATDEGETQYF	TGTGCCACCGACGAGGGGGAGACCCAGTACTTC
TRBJ1-1	few	NA	TRBV11-2	CASSPWTENTEAFF	TGTGCCAGCAGCCCCTGGACCGAGAACACTGAAGCTTTCTTT
TRBJ1-1	NA	NA	TRBV5-1	CASSLHGGTEAFF	TGCGCCAGCAGCTTGCATGGGGGGACTGAAGCTTTCTTT
TRBJ1-1	NA	NA	TRBV6-1	CASRSRTATEAFF	TGTGCCAGCAGATCGAGAACAGCTACTGAAGCTTTCTTT
TRBJ2-1	NA	TRBD2	TRBV10-3	CAAETGGGLNSYNEQFF	TGTGCCGCCGAAACCGGGGGGGGCCTCAACTCCTACAATGAGCAGTTCTTC
TRBJ2-1	few	NA	TRBV19	CASSHRSGDEQFF	TGTGCCAGTAGTCACAGGAGTGGTGATGAGCAGTTCTTC
TRBJ2-3	many	NA	TRBV6-6	CASSVRLLSDTQYF	TGTGCCAGCAGCGTTAGACTACTCTCAGATACGCAGTATTTT
TRBJ2-1	many	NA	TRBV12-3/TRBV12-4	CASSLGGNSYNEQFF	TGTGCCAGCAGCTTAGGCGGCAACTCCTACAATGAGCAGTTCTTC
TRBJ2-1	few	NA	TRBV20-1	CSARPDGVLVHNEQFF	TGCAGTGCTAGACCGGACGGTGTCTTAGTCCACAATGAGCAGTTCTTC
TRBJ1-5	NA	NA	TRBV7-2	CASSLGTGNKPQHF	TGTGCCAGCAGCTTAGGAACGGGTAATAAGCCCCAGCATTTT
TRBJ2-5	few	NA	TRBV2	CASLSEYRETQYF	TGTGCCAGCCTAAGCGAGTACCGGGAGACCCAGTACTTC
TRBJ2-5	NA	TRBD2	TRBV5-6	CASSLWSAGGLQETQYF	TGTGCCAGCAGCTTGTGGTCGGCGGGGGGGCTTCAAGAGACCCAGTACTTC
TRBJ2-1	few	NA	TRBV20-1	CSASDGGGNEQFF	TGCAGTGCTAGTGACGGGGGCGGGAATGAGCAGTTCTTC
TRBJ2-5	few	TRBD1	TRBV7-9	CASSFNTGGGETQYF	TGTGCCAGCAGCTTCAATACAGGGGGCGGTGAGACCCAGTACTTC
TRBJ2-2	NA	NA	TRBV10-3	CAISESGQSNTGELFF	TGTGCCATCAGTGAGTCGGGGCAGTCGAACACCGGGGAGCTGTTTTTT
TRBJ1-2	NA	NA	TRBV20-1	CSARESQAGPGYTF	TGCAGTGCTAGAGAGTCTCAGGCAGGGCCAGGCTACACCTTC
TRBJ1-1	many	TRBD1	TRBV7-2	CASRRGQANTEAFF	TGTGCCAGCAGAAGAGGACAGGCGAACACTGAAGCTTTCTTT
TRBJ2-3	many	NA	TRBV7-2	CASSNAAGNTDTQYF	TGTGCCAGCAGCAATGCTGCGGGGAACACAGATACGCAGTATTTT
TRBJ2-7	many	NA	TRBV7-6	CASSVTGLEQYF	TGTGCCAGCAGCGTTACAGGTTTGGAGCAGTACTTC
TRBJ2-2	many	NA	TRBV7-9	CASSPRDWNTGELFF	TGTGCCAGCAGCCCCCGGGACTGGAACACCGGGGAGCTGTTTTTT
TRBJ2-2	NA	TRBD1	TRBV9	CASSVSPGGLNTGELFF	TGTGCCAGCAGCGTGTCTCCAGGGGGCTTGAACACCGGGGAGCTGTTTTTT
TRBJ2-1	NA	TRBD1	TRBV10-3	CAITTGGGEQFF	TGTGCCATCACAACAGGGGGTGGTGAGCAGTTCTTC
TRBJ2-6	NA	NA	TRBV7-9	CASRAEGALSGANVLTF	TGTGCCAGCAGAGCGGAGGGGGCGCTTTCTGGGGCCAACGTCCTGACTTTC
TRBJ2-1	NA	NA	TRBV20-1	CSATSVGRGRYNEQFF	TGCAGTGCTACATCCGTCGGGCGAGGACGTTACAATGAGCAGTTCTTC
TRBJ2-5	NA	TRBD2	TRBV4-1	CASSRGDSGEETQYF	TGCGCCAGCAGCCGGGGGGATAGCGGGGAAGAGACCCAGTACTTC
TRBJ2-7	NA	NA	TRBV7-9	CASSFEVGPVPPYEQYF	TGTGCCAGCAGCTTCGAGGTAGGGCCGGTTCCTCCCTACGAGCAGTACTTC
TRBJ2-1	many	TRBD1	TRBV7-6	CASSYRTGGLNEQFF	TGTGCCAGCAGCTATAGGACAGGGGGCCTCAATGAGCAGTTCTTC
TRBJ2-1	NA	NA	TRBV7-9	CASSPRPDEQFF	TGTGCCAGCAGCCCGCGACCGGATGAGCAGTTCTTC
TRBJ2-2	many	TRBD2	TRBV4-2	CASSQDPSGGAWELFF	TGTGCCAGCAGCCAAGATCCTAGCGGGGGGGCCTGGGAGCTGTTTTTT
TRBJ2-2	NA	NA	TRBV27	CASSLSPPDENPTGELFF	TGTGCCAGCAGTTTATCCCCTCCGGACGAGAATCCCACCGGGGAGCTGTTTTTT
TRBJ2-5	few	TRBD2	TRBV27	CASSFRGLAGTSQETQYF	TGTGCCAGCAGTTTCAGGGGACTAGCGGGGACCAGTCAAGAGACCCAGTACTTC
TRBJ2-3	many	NA	TRBV18	CASSPPAGALIDTQYF	TGTGCCAGCTCACCACCGGCGGGGGCTCTTATAGATACGCAGTATTTT
TRBJ1-2	NA	NA	TRBV5-4	CASSDWTSLANYGYTF	TGTGCCAGCAGCGATTGGACTTCTTTAGCTAACTATGGCTACACCTTC
TRBJ2-2	few	NA	TRBV7-9	CASSLAGHRDTGELFF	TGTGCCAGCAGCTTAGCGGGACACAGGGACACCGGGGAGCTGTTTTTT
TRBJ1-6	few	TRBD1	TRBV11-1	CASRTGRNSPLHF	TGTGCCAGCCGGACAGGCCGCAATTCACCCCTCCACTTT
TRBJ1-4	few	TRBD1	TRBV15	CATSRVGGTNEKLFF	TGTGCCACCAGCAGAGTAGGGGGCACTAATGAAAAACTGTTTTTT
TRBJ1-1	NA	TRBD1	TRBV29-1	CSAHRDRGVSTEAFF	TGCAGCGCGCACCGGGACAGGGGTGTGAGCACTGAAGCTTTCTTT
TRBJ2-5	many	TRBD2	TRBV7-6	CASSFSGGAEETQYF	TGTGCCAGCAGCTTCAGCGGGGGGGCCGAGGAGACCCAGTACTTC
TRBJ2-5	NA	NA	TRBV6-5	CASSRRGKRETQYF	TGTGCCAGCAGCCGCAGGGGAAAAAGGGAGACCCAGTACTTC
TRBJ2-7	once	NA	TRBV4-1	CASSQVWDEQYF	TGCGCCAGCAGCCAAGTCTGGGACGAGCAGTACTTC
TRBJ2-4	few	NA	TRBV4-1	CASSQDGGRILAKNIQYF	TGCGCCAGCAGCCAAGATGGGGGACGGATACTAGCCAAAAACATTCAGTACTTC
TRBJ2-1	NA	NA	TRBV4-3	CASSKSYNEQFF	TGCGCCAGCAGCAAATCCTACAATGAGCAGTTCTTC
TRBJ2-5	NA	NA	TRBV6-6	CASREDIQETQYF	TGTGCCAGCAGGGAGGACATCCAAGAGACCCAGTACTTC